This T cell receptor (beta chain) was sequenced for a study of CD8 T cells in ankylosing spondylitis. TCRdb fed the 5' RACE reads into MiXCR, producing one record per CDR3 protein. Of hundreds of thousands of distinct CDR3 sequences in the sample, about 13% are singletons; the top ten hold approximately 6.3%. Notes on the study in general: Within ankylosing spondylitis blood, a TCR beta motif made up of eight highly homologous variants appeared to be characteristic.

CDR1 MGHDK and CDR2 SYGVNS come from the germline V gene. This CDR3 contains 17 residues. J gave up 0 bases and V 9 bases, and 13 bases lay outside the gene matches. Details on this clonotype: The antigen remains unidentified.

The V gene is TRBV25-1, the J gene TRBJ1-1; the match to TRBD1 covers 10 bases. The sequenced sample was blood, either unsorted or a sorted T cell fraction (not recorded which). The sequence came from a male donor with ankylosing spondylitis. The CDR3 region is CASGGKWTGGLNTEAFF. CDR3 sequence (DNA): TGTGCCAGTGGAGGAAAGTGGACAGGGGGTTTGAACACTGAAGCTTTCTTT.